These 4 T cell receptor beta chains share one sample of origin, sequenced in a study of T-cell reconstitution after alpha-beta-depleted transplantation in children. Researchers prepared the TCRbeta library using unique molecular identifiers, the study reports. Each CDR3 protein is one row after TCRdb ran MiXCR on the PCR reads. The repertoire includes about 440,000 distinct CDR3 sequences, approximately 42% of them detected once, and approximately 25% sits in the top ten. The material was PBMCs, obtained before TCRalphabeta/CD19-depleted stem cell transplant. The receptors come from a girl aged 2-10 years with aplastic anemia, due to receive a stem cell transplant.

This clonotype has just a few counts. This chain links TRBV12-3 or TRBV12-4 with TRBJ2-7, with D maybe TRBD1 (6 bases). The CDR3 is 13 amino acids. V lost 3 bases and J 4 bases, leaving 10 bases between the germline ends. The CDR3 DNA reads TGTGCCAGCAGTTTCGACAGGCAGTACGAGCAGTACTTC. Protein sequence: CASSFDRQYEQYF.

The V call is TRBV19, the J call TRBJ2-7; D remains unclear. The CDR3 covers 13 residues. Germline V gene data show CDR1 as LNHDA and CDR2 as SQIVND (reference sequence). Trimming took 4 bases from V and 0 from J, leaving 7 bases between them. CDR3 region: CASSRSFSYEQYF. DNA of the CDR3: TGTGCCAGTAGTAGGTCTTTCTCCTACGAGCAGTACTTC.

This clonotype came up a few times. This CDR3 is CASSLVSGRAREQYF. The CDR3 nucleotides read TGTGCCAGCAGTTTAGTCAGCGGGAGGGCCCGAGAGCAGTACTTC. The chain joins TRBV27 to TRBJ2-7; TRBD2 matches 10 bases. This CDR3 contains 15 residues. Germline V gene lookup returns CDR1 MNHEY and CDR2 SMNVEV (reference sequence). Unmatched junction bases numbered 8, after V lost 2 bases and J lost 7 bases.

This chain connects TRBV28 to TRBJ2-2; TRBD1 agrees at 7 bases. The J segment lost 6 bases and the V segment lost 5 bases, leaving 6 bases of the junction unmatched. The CDR3 spans 14 residues. The germline V gene has CDR1 MDHEN and CDR2 SYDVKM. The CDR3 sequence is CASSRRQGAGELFF. In nucleotides, the CDR3 is TGTGCCAGCAGTAGGAGACAGGGCGCCGGGGAGCTGTTTTTT.